Following are 15 T cell receptor beta chains from one sample sequenced in a study of shared clonotypes between healthy human individuals. Only in-frame clones appear in the TCRdb table, and some are missing; sequencing was by immunoSEQ multiplex PCR. In the table there are more than 2 million clones, over 85% of which are singletons. Naive CD8 cells were CD45RO-negative, positively selected for CCR7, excluding terminally differentiated effector memory CD45RA+ cells. The specimen was naive CD8+ T cells from PBMCs. The receptors shown here come from a man between 18 and 35 years old in good health. Some clones in this sample may be carry-over from other donors' samples.

The chain joins TRBV6-5 to TRBJ1-2; possible D gene TRBD1, 5 bases. V lost 0 bases and J 5 bases, leaving 16 bases between the germline ends. Per germline, CDR1 MNHEY and CDR2 SVGAGI. This CDR3 comprises 16 residues. The DNA of the CDR3 is TGTGCCAGCAGTTACTCGGGTCTCGGGACGGAGTATGGCTACACCTTC. Residues: CASSYSGLGTEYGYTF.

This clone has a single count. This chain uses TRBV4-1 with TRBJ2-1, with D perhaps matching TRBD1 (5 bases). Between the trimmed V and J ends, which lost 2 bases and 6 bases, there was a span of 11 bases. Germline lookup yields CDR1 MGHRA and CDR2 YSYEKL. This CDR3 has 14 residues. The CDR3 loop is CASSQRKGLNEQFF. The CDR3, as DNA: TGCGCCAGCAGCCAACGAAAGGGGCTCAATGAGCAGTTCTTC.

V and J are TRBV6-1 and TRBJ2-3; D is uncertain. Trimming cost V 4 bases and J 3 bases, with 17 bases left between them. CDR3 length: 16 residues. In germline, CDR1 is MNHNS, CDR2 SASEGT. The DNA of the CDR3 is TGTGCCAGCAGTGCTTCCGGACCCTTGAGGACAGATACGCAGTATTTT. Encoded protein: CASSASGPLRTDTQYF.

This clone was found once. J is TRBJ2-1 and V is TRBV7-9; tentatively, D is TRBD1 (5 bases). Trimming left V 7 bases short and J 5 bases short, with 12 bases between. CDR3 size: 13 residues. Germline V CDR1 and CDR2: SEHNR, FQNEAQ (reference sequence). The CDR3 reads CASIRRGDNEQFF. CDR3 nucleotide sequence: TGTGCCAGCATCAGAAGGGGTGACAATGAGCAGTTCTTC.

The chain uses TRBV29-1 and TRBJ2-5; possibly TRBD2 for D (5 bases). The CDR3 runs 13 residues. Germline-derived CDR1 and CDR2 are SQVTM and ANQGSEA. With 1 base removed from V and 5 bases from J, the gap between germline ends came to 11 bases. DNA for the CDR3: TGCAGCGTTGAAGGTTTTAGCGCGGAGACCCAGTACTTC. It translates to CSVEGFSAETQYF.

V usage is TRBV6-1 and J usage is TRBJ1-2; TRBD1 matches 8 bases. This CDR3 is 15 amino acids long. CDR1 is MNHNS, CDR2 SASEGT, per germline. V shed 0 bases, J shed 6 bases, and the junction held 6 bases outside the gene matches. The CDR3 protein is CASSEARDRRHGYTF. The CDR3 DNA reads TGTGCCAGCAGTGAAGCCCGGGACAGGAGGCATGGCTACACCTTC.

V is TRBV20-1 and J is TRBJ2-1, with 8 bases that match TRBD2. V lost 1 base and J lost 15; bases outside the gene matches: 2. Per germline, CDR1 DFQATT and CDR2 SNEGSKA (reference sequence). CDR3 length: 10 amino acids. The CDR3 here is CSARAGGSFF. CDR3 coding DNA: TGCAGTGCTAGAGCGGGGGGGTCGTTCTTC.

This chain links TRBV4-2 with TRBJ1-3; D is unclear. V dropped 4 bases and J dropped 2 bases, with 12 bases sitting between them. The CDR3 sequence is 15 residues long. Germline CDR1 reads LGHNA; CDR2 reads YNFKEQ. This chain's CDR3 is CASSPPGSTGNTIYF. The CDR3 coding sequence is TGTGCCAGCAGCCCCCCGGGGTCAACTGGAAACACCATATATTTT.

The rearrangement links TRBV6-1 to TRBJ1-5; D not certain. Between the trimmed V and J ends, which lost 6 bases and 4 bases, there was a span of 7 bases. The CDR3 consists of 12 residues. The germline V gene has CDR1 MNHNS and CDR2 SASEGT. DNA of the CDR3: TGTGCCAGCAGAGAATATAATCAGCCCCAGCATTTT. The encoded protein is CASREYNQPQHF.

The chain carries TRBV28 and TRBJ2-3; 9 bases are shared with TRBD1. This CDR3 contains 23 residues. V trimming: 3 bases; J trimming: 2 bases; junction bases outside the gene matches: 27. Germline V gene data show CDR1 as MDHEN and CDR2 as SYDVKM. The CDR3 sequence: CASSFPHTGTGIGGRAITDTQYF. Here the CDR3 DNA reads TGTGCCAGCAGTTTCCCCCATACCGGGACAGGGATTGGAGGGAGGGCTATCACAGATACGCAGTATTTT.

The rearrangement joins TRBV11-1 to TRBJ2-3; D gene ambiguous. The ends were cut back, 1 base at V and 1 base at J, with 12 bases in the middle. The CDR3 consists of 16 residues. The germline V gene has CDR1 SGHAT and CDR2 FQDESV (reference sequence). The CDR3 DNA reads as TGTGCCAGCAGCTTAGAAAGCAGAATGCGCACAGATACGCAGTATTTT. This gives the protein CASSLESRMRTDTQYF.

The chain joins TRBV7-8 to TRBJ1-2, with no clear D. The ends were cut back, 2 bases at V and 0 bases at J, with 7 bases in the middle. Germline CDR1 and CDR2: SGHVS and FQNEAQ. The CDR3 length is 14 residues. The CDR3, as DNA: TGTGCCAGCAGCTTAAGAGCGGCTAACTATGGCTACACCTTC. Amino acid sequence: CASSLRAANYGYTF.

The V and J genes are TRBV28 and TRBJ2-1; 10 bases align to TRBD2. The junction had 11 bases not matched to a gene; V was cut back by 6 bases and J by 9 bases. Germline CDR1 MDHEN, CDR2 SYDVKM. The CDR3 loop spans 15 amino acids. The CDR3 protein is CASSLYPQREGEQFF. CDR3 DNA sequence: TGTGCCAGCAGCCTCTACCCCCAGCGGGAGGGTGAGCAGTTCTTC.

The chain links TRBV7-2 to TRBJ1-1, with D possibly TRBD1 on 5 matching bases. Trimming removed 5 bases at V and 0 bases at J, with 10 bases between. Germline V gives CDR1 SGHTA, CDR2 FQGNSA. This CDR3 spans 14 amino acids. The CDR3: CASSKEGMNTEAFF. The DNA of the CDR3 is TGTGCCAGCAGCAAAGAGGGGATGAACACTGAAGCTTTCTTT.

The rearrangement uses TRBV5-1 and TRBJ2-5; 7 bases fit TRBD1. This CDR3 contains 19 residues. Unmatched junction bases numbered 18, after V lost 2 bases and J lost 2 bases. The germline V gene has CDR1 SGHRS and CDR2 YFSETQ. In nucleotides, the CDR3 is TGCGCCAGCAGCTTAAAACCCACGGGACAGACTTTGACACAAGAGACCCAGTACTTC. It encodes CASSLKPTGQTLTQETQYF.